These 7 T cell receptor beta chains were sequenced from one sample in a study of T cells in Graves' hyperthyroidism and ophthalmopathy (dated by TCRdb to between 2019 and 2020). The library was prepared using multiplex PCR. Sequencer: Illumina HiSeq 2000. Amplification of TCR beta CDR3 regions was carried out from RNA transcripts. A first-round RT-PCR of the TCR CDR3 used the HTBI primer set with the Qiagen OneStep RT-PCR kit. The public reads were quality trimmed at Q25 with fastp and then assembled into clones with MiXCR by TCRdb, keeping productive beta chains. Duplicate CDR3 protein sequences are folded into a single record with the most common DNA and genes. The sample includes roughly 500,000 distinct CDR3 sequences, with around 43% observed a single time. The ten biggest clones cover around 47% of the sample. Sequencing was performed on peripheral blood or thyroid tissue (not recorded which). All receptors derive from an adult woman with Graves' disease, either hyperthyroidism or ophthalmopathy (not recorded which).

The CDR3 loop is CASSEATSPQTSGGEQETQYF. CDR3 nucleotide sequence: TGTGCCAGCAGTGAAGCTACTTCCCCCCAGACTAGCGGGGGGGAACAAGAGACCCAGTACTTC. V gene TRBV2 combines with J gene TRBJ2-5; 14 bases fit TRBD2. This CDR3 comprises 21 residues. V dropped 0 bases and J dropped 2; count of bases not matched to a gene: 14. In germline, CDR1 is SNHLY, CDR2 FYNNEI.

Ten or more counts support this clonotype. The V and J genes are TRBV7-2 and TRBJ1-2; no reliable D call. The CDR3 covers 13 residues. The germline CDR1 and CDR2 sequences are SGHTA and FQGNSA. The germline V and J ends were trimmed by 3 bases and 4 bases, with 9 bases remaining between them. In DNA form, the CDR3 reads TGTGCCAGCAGCTTTGGAAGCGGCTATGGCTACACCTTC. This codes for CASSFGSGYGYTF.

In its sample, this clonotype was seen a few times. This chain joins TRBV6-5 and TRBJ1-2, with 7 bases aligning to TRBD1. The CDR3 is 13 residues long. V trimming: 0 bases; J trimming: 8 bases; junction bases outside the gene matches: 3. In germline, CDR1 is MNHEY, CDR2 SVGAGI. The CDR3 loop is CASSYSGTAGYTF. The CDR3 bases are TGTGCCAGCAGTTACTCCGGGACAGCCGGCTACACCTTC.

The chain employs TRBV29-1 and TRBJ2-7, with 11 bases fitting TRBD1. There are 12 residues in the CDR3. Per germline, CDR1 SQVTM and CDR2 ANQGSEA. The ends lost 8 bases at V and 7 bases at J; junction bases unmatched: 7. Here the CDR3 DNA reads TGCAGCCAACGGACAGGGGGCGAGGAGCAGTACTTC. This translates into CSQRTGGEEQYF.

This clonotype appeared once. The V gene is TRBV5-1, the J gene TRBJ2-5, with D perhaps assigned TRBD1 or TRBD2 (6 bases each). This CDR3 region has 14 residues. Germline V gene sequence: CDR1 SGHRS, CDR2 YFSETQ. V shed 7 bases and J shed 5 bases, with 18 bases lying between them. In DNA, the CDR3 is TGCGCCAGCTCCCCCCGGGGGCCGATGGAGACCCAGTACTTC. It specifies CASSPRGPMETQYF.

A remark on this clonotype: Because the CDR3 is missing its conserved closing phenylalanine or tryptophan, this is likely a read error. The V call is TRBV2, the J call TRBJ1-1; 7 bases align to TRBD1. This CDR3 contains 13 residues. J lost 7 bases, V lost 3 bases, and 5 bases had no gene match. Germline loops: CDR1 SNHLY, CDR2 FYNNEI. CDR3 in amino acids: CASSERGHGEAFL. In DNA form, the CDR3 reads TGTGCCAGCAGTGAGAGGGGGCATGGTGAAGCTTTCCTT.

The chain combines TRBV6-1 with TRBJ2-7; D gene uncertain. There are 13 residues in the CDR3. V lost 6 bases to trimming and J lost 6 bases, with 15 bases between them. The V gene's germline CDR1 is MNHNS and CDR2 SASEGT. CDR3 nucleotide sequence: TGTGCCAGCAGAGGCAGCTCCCCCGGCGAGCAGTACTTC. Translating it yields CASRGSSPGEQYF.